A single sample is the source of the 9 T cell receptor beta chains below, sequenced in a study of shared clonotypes between healthy human individuals (dated by TCRdb to 2020 to 2022). The library was prepared using the immunoSEQ multiplex PCR assay. TCRdb took over this immuneACCESS table, retaining in-frame rearrangements with V and J assigned. Such tables are incomplete; in checked studies, under half of the missing clones stem from an unresolved V gene, and the remainder is unexplained. This sample gives over a million clones in total; more than 95% of them show up just once. The ten top clones hold approximately 1.2% of the sample. The sample consisted of naive CD4+ T cells sorted from blood. The sample's cell subset or site, from its label and the paper: CD45RA+ positively selected. The receptor source for this set is a man aged 30 to 45 in good health.

The chain links TRBV18 to TRBJ2-2; D is undetermined. Germline V gene sequence: CDR1 KGHSH, CDR2 LQKENI. The V end lost 2 bases, the J end lost 9 bases, and 13 bases lay between the germline ends. The CDR3 consists of 14 residues. The CDR3 sequence: CASSPLAGPRELFF. CDR3 nucleotides: TGTGCCAGCTCACCATTGGCAGGCCCCCGGGAGCTGTTTTTT. Filled out from reference TRBV18 and TRBJ2-2, the complete variable domain reads NAGVMQNPRHLVRRRGQEARLRCSPMKGHSHVYWYRQLPEEGLKFMVYLQKENIIDESGMPKERFSAEFPKEGPSILRIQQVVRGDSAAYFCASSPLAGPRELFFGEGSRLTVL.

The V gene is TRBV7-9, the J gene TRBJ1-3; D remains unclear. Per germline, CDR1 SEHNR and CDR2 FQNEAQ (reference sequence). The CDR3 is 16 amino acids. V dropped 3 bases and J dropped 0 bases, with 12 bases sitting between them. The CDR3 reads CASSFHPIHSGNTIYF. The CDR3 bases are TGTGCCAGCAGCTTCCACCCGATCCACTCTGGAAACACCATATATTTT.

V is TRBV7-2 and J is TRBJ2-1; D is ambiguous. Trimming shortened V by 2 bases and J by 6 bases, and 14 bases separated the two germline ends. The CDR3 is 15 residues long. CDR1 and CDR2 from the germline V gene are SGHTA and FQGNSA. The CDR3 nucleotides are TGTGCCAGCAGCTTACCTTCGACTGGGGTCAATGAGCAGTTCTTC. Residues: CASSLPSTGVNEQFF.

V is TRBV29-1 and J is TRBJ2-3; D remains ambiguous. The V gene's germline CDR1 is SQVTM and CDR2 ANQGSEA. V lost 4 bases and J lost 6, with 20 bases in between. The CDR3 has 15 amino acids. The CDR3 DNA is TGCAGCGTTGTTCTGTATCTCGCTTTTTGGGATACGCAGTATTTT. This encodes CSVVLYLAFWDTQYF.

The V call is TRBV5-3, the J call TRBJ2-7, with D tentatively TRBD1 (6 bases). TRBV5-3 is an ORF, with its function uncertain. The CDR3 runs to 14 residues. V was trimmed by 4 bases and J by 3 bases, leaving 14 bases between them. CDR3 sequence: CARSKKDRDYEQYF. In DNA, the CDR3 is TGTGCCAGAAGCAAAAAGGACAGAGACTACGAGCAGTACTTC.

This clone came up once. The chain couples TRBV11-2 to TRBJ2-1, with TRBD2 identical over 7 bases. The germline gives CDR1 SGHAT, CDR2 FQNNGV. The CDR3 is 16 amino acids. Trimming took 5 bases from V and 2 from J; bases not matched to a gene: 9. CDR3 coding DNA: TGTGCCAGCAGCCCCCGGCCGGGAGGAACCTACAATGAGCAGTTCTTC. This gives the protein CASSPRPGGTYNEQFF.

This clone was recorded once. The rearrangement links TRBV15 to TRBJ2-1; the D gene is possibly TRBD1 (6 bases). Germline CDR1 LNHNV, CDR2 YYDKDF (reference sequence). The ends were cut back, 1 base at V and 7 bases at J, with 17 bases in the middle. The CDR3 consists of 16 residues. As DNA, the CDR3 is TGTGCCACCAGCAGAGGAAAAGACAGGTTCCAAAATGAGCAGTTCTTC. This encodes CATSRGKDRFQNEQFF.

V is TRBV7-8 and J is TRBJ2-5, with 13 bases aligning to TRBD2. Germline values: CDR1 SGHVS, CDR2 FQNEAQ. Trimming cost V 0 bases and J 2 bases; bases outside gene matches: 6. The CDR3 sequence is 18 residues long. Here the CDR3 DNA reads TGTGCCAGCAGCTTAGCGCGACTAGCGGGAGGTCATCAAGAGACCCAGTACTTC. The encoded protein is CASSLARLAGGHQETQYF.

The V and J genes are TRBV5-1 and TRBJ1-1, with D unresolved. The germline gives CDR1 SGHRS, CDR2 YFSETQ. The CDR3 is made up of 14 amino acids. The ends were cut back, 0 bases at V and 0 bases at J, with 6 bases in the middle. The chain's CDR3 is CASSLAELNTEAFF. The CDR3 nucleotides read TGCGCCAGCAGCTTGGCAGAATTGAACACTGAAGCTTTCTTT. The full variable domain, rest sourced from reference TRBV5-1 and TRBJ1-1, is KAGVTQTPRYLIKTRGQQVTLSCSPISGHRSVSWYQQTPGQGLQFLFEYFSETQRNKGNFPGRFSGRQFSNSRSEMNVSTLELGDSALYLCASSLAELNTEAFFGQGTRLTVV.